The T cell receptor (beta chain) under discussion was sequenced for a study of OX40 agonist ivuxolimab in advanced cancers. Study summary: The diagnoses of dose-escalation patients were hepatocellular carcinoma, melanoma, renal cell or head and neck cancer. About 44% of patients had received prior checkpoint inhibitor therapy. Partial responses occurred in three patients (one hepatocellular carcinoma, two cutaneous melanoma).

Trimming left V 3 bases short and J 2 bases short, with 10 bases between. The CDR3 runs to 13 residues. Germline values: CDR1 SQVTM, CDR2 ANQGSEA. Method: immunoSEQ multiplex PCR; TCRdb's copy keeps in-frame clones and lacks some. The sample contains tens of thousands of clones, more than 90% of which appear only once. Source: CD4+ or CD8+ T cells sorted from blood, taken in a trial of the OX40 agonist ivuxolimab. The receptor was derived from an adult with an advanced solid tumor such as melanoma, head and neck, liver or kidney cancer. This chain links TRBV29-1 with TRBJ2-5; D is uncertain. CDR3 DNA: TGCAGCGTTGATTCGGCGCGGCAAGAGACCCAGTACTTC. Translated: CSVDSARQETQYF.